This T cell receptor beta chain was documented in a study of T cells after posttransplantation cyclophosphamide. Broader study findings: Recipient CMV seropositivity and CMV reactivation strongly tracked TRB clonality. TRB overlap between skin or GI tissue T cells and blood was limited. Later post-transplant blood repertoires were often dominated by donor CD8+ memory clones.

Treatment was busulfan-fludarabine conditioning, a marrow graft, and cyclophosphamide on days +3 and +4. Using immunoSEQ multiplex PCR, the repertoire was profiled, and TCRdb retains in-frame clones only, with some absent. Here the sample spans more than 8,500 clones, 85% being singletons. A note on this clone: The antigen is not known.

This sample comprised PBMCs, obtained after allogeneic stem cell transplant with posttransplant cyclophosphamide. The receptor comes from a female patient aged 40-49 years who received an allogeneic stem cell transplant from an unrelated donor, was CMV-positive, and had no GVHD. Part of the T cells may come from the graft donor.

CDR3 sequence (DNA): TGCGCCAGCAGCCAAGATTGGGCCGGGGATTTCTATGGCTACACCTTC. As protein: CASSQDWAGDFYGYTF. The rearrangement joins TRBV4-1 to TRBJ1-2; D is undetermined. The CDR3 runs to 16 residues. The germline gives CDR1 MGHRA, CDR2 YSYEKL. The V and J ends lost 0 bases and 4 bases respectively, with 15 bases between them.